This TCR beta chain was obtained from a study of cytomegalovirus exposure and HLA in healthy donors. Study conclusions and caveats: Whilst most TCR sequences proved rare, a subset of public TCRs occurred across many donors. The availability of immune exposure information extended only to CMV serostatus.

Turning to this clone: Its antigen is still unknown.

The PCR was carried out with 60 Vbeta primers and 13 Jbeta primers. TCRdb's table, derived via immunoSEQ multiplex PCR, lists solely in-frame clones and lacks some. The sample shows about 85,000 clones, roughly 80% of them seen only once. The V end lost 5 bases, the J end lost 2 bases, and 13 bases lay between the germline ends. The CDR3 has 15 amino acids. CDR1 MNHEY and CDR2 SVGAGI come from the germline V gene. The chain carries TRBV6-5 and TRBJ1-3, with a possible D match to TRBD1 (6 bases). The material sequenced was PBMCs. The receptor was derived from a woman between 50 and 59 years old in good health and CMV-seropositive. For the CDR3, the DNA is TGTGCCAGCAGTCCAGACAGGACCACTGGAAACACCATATATTTT. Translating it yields CASSPDRTTGNTIYF.